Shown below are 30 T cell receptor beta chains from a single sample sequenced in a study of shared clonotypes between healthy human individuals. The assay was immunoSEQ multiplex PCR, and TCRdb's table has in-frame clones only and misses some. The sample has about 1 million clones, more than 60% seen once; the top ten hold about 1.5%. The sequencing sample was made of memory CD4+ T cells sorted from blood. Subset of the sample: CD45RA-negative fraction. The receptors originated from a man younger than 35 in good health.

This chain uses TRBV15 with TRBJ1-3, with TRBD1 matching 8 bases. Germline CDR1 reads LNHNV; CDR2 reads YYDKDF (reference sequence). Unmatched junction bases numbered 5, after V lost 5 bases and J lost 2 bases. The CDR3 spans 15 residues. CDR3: CATSRQTGAGNTIYF. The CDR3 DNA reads TGTGCCACCAGCCGTCAGACAGGGGCTGGAAACACCATATATTTT.

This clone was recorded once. The CDR3, as DNA: TGTGCCATCACGGCTAGCGCTTACAATGAGCAGTTCTTC. Translating it yields CAITASAYNEQFF. The gene calls are TRBV10-3 and TRBJ2-1, with D possibly TRBD2 on 6 matching bases. Germline assignment: CDR1 ENHRY and CDR2 SYGVKD. V was pared by 7 bases and J by 4 bases, with 11 bases between. CDR3 length: 13 amino acids.

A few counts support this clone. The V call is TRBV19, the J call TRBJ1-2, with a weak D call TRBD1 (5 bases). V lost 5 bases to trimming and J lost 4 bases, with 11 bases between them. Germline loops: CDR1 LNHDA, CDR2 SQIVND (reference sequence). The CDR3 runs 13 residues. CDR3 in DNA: TGTGCCAGTAGTTTCCGGGACGGCTATGGCTACACCTTC. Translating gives CASSFRDGYGYTF.

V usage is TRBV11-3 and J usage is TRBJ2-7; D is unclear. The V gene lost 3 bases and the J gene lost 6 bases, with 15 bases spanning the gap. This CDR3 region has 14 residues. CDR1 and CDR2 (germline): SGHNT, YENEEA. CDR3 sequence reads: CASSFGRIHFEQYF. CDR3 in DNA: TGTGCCAGCAGCTTTGGCCGGATTCACTTCGAGCAGTACTTC.

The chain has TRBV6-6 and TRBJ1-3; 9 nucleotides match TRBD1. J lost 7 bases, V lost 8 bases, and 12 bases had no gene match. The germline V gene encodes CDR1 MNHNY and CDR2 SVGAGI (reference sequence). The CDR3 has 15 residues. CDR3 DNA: TGTGCCAGCCTTCCGCGGACAGGGGATCTGAACACCATATATTTT. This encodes CASLPRTGDLNTIYF.

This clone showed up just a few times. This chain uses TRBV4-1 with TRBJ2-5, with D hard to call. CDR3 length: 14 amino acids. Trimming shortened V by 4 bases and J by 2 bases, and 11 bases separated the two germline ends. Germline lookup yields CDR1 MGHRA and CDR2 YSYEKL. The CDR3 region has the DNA TGCGCCAGCAGCCTTGGGGTAAAGCAAGAGACCCAGTACTTC. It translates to CASSLGVKQETQYF.

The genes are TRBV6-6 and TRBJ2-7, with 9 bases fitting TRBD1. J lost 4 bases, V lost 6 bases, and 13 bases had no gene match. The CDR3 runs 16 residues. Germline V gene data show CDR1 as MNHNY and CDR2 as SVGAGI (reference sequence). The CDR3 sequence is CASSQPRDRDTYEQYF. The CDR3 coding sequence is TGTGCCAGCAGCCAACCCAGGGACAGGGACACTTACGAGCAGTACTTC.

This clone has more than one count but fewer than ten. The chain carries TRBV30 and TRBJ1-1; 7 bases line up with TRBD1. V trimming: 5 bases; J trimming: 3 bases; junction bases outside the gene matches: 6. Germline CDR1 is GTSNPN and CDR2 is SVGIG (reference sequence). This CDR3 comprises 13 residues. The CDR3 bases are TGTGCCTGGCAGACAGGGATGGACACTGAAGCTTTCTTT. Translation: CAWQTGMDTEAFF.

CDR3 in amino acids: CASSKPGTEKLFF. CDR3 coding DNA: TGTGCCAGTAGTAAACCCGGGACAGAAAAACTGTTTTTT. J is TRBJ1-4 and V is TRBV19; a weak D match, TRBD1 (6 bases). Germline lookup yields CDR1 LNHDA and CDR2 SQIVND (reference sequence). Deletions cut 4 bases from V and 8 bases from J, with 11 bases between. The CDR3 consists of 13 residues.

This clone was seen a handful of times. DNA of the CDR3: TGCAGCGTTGCCGAGACAGGGCCTGAAGCTTTCTTT. Translated, it gives CSVAETGPEAFF. The genes are TRBV29-1 and TRBJ1-1; 7 positions match TRBD1. The J segment lost 6 bases and the V segment lost 4 bases, leaving 5 bases of the junction unmatched. Per germline, CDR1 SQVTM and CDR2 ANQGSEA. The CDR3 extends over 12 amino acids.

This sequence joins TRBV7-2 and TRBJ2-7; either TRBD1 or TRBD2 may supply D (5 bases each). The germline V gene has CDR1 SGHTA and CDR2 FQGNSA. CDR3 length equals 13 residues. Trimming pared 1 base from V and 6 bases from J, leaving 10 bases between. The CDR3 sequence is CASSLVLGTEQYF. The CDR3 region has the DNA TGTGCCAGCAGCTTAGTCTTAGGGACCGAGCAGTACTTC.

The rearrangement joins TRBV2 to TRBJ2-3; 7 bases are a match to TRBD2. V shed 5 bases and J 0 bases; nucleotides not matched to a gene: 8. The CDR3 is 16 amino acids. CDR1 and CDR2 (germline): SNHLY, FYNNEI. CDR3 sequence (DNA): TGTGCCAGCAGTACTGGGGGGGGTTCAAGCACAGATACGCAGTATTTT. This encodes CASSTGGGSSTDTQYF.

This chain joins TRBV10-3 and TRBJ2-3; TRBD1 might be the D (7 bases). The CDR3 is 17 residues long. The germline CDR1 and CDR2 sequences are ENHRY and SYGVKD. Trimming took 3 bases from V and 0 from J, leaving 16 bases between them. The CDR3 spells CAISDDVQGTSTDTQYF. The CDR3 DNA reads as TGTGCCATCAGTGACGATGTACAGGGGACTAGCACAGATACGCAGTATTTT.

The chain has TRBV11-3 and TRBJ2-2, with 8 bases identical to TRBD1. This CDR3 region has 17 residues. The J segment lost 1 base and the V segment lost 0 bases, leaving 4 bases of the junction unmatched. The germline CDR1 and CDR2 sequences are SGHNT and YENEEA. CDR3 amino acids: CASSLEAGTGNTGELFF. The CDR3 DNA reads TGTGCCAGCAGCTTAGAAGCCGGGACAGGGAACACCGGGGAGCTGTTTTTT. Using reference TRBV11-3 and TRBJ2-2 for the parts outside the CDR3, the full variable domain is EAGVVQSPRYKIIEKKQPVAFWCNPISGHNTLYWYLQNLGQGPELLIRYENEEAVDDSQLPKDRFSAERLKGVDSTLKIQPAELGDSAVYLCASSLEAGTGNTGELFFGEGSRLTVL.

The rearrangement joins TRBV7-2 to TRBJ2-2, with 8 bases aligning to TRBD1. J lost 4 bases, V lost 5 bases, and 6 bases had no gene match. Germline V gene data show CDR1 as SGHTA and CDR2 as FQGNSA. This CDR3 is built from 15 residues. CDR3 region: CASSRDRWSTGELFF. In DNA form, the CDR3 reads TGTGCCAGCAGCCGGGACAGGTGGAGCACCGGGGAGCTGTTTTTT.

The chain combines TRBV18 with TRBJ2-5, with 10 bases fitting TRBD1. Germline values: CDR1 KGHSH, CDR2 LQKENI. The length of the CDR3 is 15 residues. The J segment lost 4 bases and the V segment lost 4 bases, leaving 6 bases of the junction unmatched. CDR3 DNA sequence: TGTGCCAGCTCACGCTCCGGACAGGGGGGAGAGACCCAGTACTTC. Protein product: CASSRSGQGGETQYF.

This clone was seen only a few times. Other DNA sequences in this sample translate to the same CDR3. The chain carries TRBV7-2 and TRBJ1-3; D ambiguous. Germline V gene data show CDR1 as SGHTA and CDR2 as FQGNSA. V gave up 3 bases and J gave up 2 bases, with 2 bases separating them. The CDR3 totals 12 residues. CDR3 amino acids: CASSFPGNTIYF. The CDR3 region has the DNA TGTGCCAGCAGCTTTCCTGGAAACACCATATATTTT. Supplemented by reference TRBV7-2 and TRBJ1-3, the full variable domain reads GAGVSQSPSNKVTEKGKDVELRCDPISGHTALYWYRQSLGQGLEFLIYFQGNSAPDKSGLPSDRFSAERTGGSVSTLTIQRTQQEDSAVYLCASSFPGNTIYFGEGSWLTVV.

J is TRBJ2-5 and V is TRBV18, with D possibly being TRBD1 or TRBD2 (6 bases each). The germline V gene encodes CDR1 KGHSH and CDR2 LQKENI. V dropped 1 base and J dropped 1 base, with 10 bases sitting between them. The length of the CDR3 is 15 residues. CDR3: CASSPRRGSQETQYF. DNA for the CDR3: TGTGCCAGCTCACCACGGAGGGGGAGCCAAGAGACCCAGTACTTC.

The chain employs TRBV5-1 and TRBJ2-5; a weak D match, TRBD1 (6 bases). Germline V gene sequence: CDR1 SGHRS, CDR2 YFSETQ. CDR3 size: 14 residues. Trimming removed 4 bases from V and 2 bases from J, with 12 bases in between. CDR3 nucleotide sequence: TGCGCCAGCAGCCCCCAAACAGGGCAAGAGACCCAGTACTTC. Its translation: CASSPQTGQETQYF.

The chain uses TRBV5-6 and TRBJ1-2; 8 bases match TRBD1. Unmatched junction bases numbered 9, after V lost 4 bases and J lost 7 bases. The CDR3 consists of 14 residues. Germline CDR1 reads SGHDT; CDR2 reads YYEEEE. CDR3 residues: CASSLGQARSGYTF. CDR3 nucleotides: TGTGCCAGCAGCCTGGGACAGGCGAGATCTGGCTACACCTTC.

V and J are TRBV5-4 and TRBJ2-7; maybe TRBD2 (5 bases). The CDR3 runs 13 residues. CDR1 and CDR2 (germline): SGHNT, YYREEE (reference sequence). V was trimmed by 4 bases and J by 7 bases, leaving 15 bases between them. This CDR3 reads CASSPPTGSEQYF. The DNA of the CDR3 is TGTGCCAGCAGCCCACCCACGGGGTCTGAGCAGTACTTC.

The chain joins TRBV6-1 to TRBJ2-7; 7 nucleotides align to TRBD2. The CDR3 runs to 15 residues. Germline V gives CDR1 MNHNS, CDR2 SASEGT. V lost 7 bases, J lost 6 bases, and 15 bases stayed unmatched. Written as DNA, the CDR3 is TGTGCCAGCATCAGAGCCGGGACTATGAGAGGCGAGCAGTACTTC. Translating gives CASIRAGTMRGEQYF.

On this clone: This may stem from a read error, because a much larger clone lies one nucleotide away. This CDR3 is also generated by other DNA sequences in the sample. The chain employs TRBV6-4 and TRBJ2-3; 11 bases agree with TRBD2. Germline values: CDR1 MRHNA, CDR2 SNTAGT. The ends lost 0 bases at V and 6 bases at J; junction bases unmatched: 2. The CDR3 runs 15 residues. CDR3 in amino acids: CASSDSSGGADTQYF. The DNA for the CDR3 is TGTGCCAGCAGTGACTCTAGCGGGGGGGCGGATACGCAGTATTTT.

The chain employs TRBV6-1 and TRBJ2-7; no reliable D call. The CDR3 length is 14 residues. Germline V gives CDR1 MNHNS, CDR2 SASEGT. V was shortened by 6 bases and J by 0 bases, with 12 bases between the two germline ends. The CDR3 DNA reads TGTGCCAGCAGGATACTGACTGGCTCCTACGAGCAGTACTTC. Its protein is CASRILTGSYEQYF.

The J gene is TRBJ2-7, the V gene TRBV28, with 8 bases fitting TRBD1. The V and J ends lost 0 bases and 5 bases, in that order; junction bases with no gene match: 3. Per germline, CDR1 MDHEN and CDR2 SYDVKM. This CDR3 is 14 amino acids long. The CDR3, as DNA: TGTGCCAGCAGTTTATGGGACAGGGCCCACGAGCAGTACTTC. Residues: CASSLWDRAHEQYF.

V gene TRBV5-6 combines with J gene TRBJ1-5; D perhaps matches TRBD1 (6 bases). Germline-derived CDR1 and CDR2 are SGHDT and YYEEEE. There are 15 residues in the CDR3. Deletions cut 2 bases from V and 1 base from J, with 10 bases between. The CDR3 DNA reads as TGTGCCAGCAGCTTTCGGCAGGGGAGCAATCAGCCCCAGCATTTT. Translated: CASSFRQGSNQPQHF.

CDR3 sequence reads: CAWSKGSKETQYF. CDR3 sequence (DNA): TGTGCCTGGAGTAAGGGCAGCAAAGAGACCCAGTACTTC. This chain links TRBV30 with TRBJ2-5; D is uncertain. CDR3 length equals 13 residues. Germline values: CDR1 GTSNPN, CDR2 SVGIG (reference sequence). V was cut by 2 bases and J by 3 bases, with 10 bases left in between.

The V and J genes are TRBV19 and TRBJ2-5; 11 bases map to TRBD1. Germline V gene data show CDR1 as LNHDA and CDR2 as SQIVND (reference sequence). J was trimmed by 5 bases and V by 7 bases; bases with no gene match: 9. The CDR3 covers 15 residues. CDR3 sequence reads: CASTLGQGAVETQYF. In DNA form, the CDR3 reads TGTGCCAGTACCCTTGGACAGGGGGCGGTGGAGACCCAGTACTTC.

The CDR3 spells CASSRAGNTEAFF. CDR3 bases: TGTGCCAGCAGCCGGGCGGGGAACACTGAAGCTTTCTTT. The rearrangement joins TRBV5-6 to TRBJ1-1; D unresolved. V was trimmed by 4 bases and J by 1 base, leaving 8 bases between them. The CDR3 has 13 amino acids. Germline V gene data show CDR1 as SGHDT and CDR2 as YYEEEE.

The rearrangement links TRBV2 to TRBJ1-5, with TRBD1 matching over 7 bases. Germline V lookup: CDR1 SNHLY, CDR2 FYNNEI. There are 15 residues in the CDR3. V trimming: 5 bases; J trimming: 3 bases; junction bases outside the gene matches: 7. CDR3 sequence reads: CASSLGQTINQPQHF. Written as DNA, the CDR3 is TGTGCCAGCAGTTTGGGACAGACGATCAATCAGCCCCAGCATTTT.